Reported below is one T cell receptor beta chain. The CDR3 contains 14 residues. CDR1 is WNHNN and CDR2 is SYGVQD in the germline V gene (reference sequence). Trimming removed 6 bases from V and 3 bases from J, with 11 bases in between. The entry originates in a study of blood T cell repertoires in COVID-19. Study details: COVID-19 samples from acute and convalescent phases originated in the United States, Italy and Spain. From T cells, B-cell-depleted T cells, or PBMCs came the material, which was cDNA or gDNA.

Authors' methods: The authors estimated nucleated cell counts from reference gene primer amplification. TCRdb keeps only in-frame clones here, not all; method: immunoSEQ multiplex PCR. V and J calls and clone size are given by that table; D and trimming were obtained from the DNA. The sample lists about 190,000 clones; 80% to 90% were seen once. The sequenced sample was peripheral blood. This chain uses TRBV10-1 with TRBJ2-2, with D possibly TRBD1 on 6 matching bases. The sequence was collected from a human donor in a cohort sampled during active COVID-19. The CDR3 DNA follows: TGCGCCAGCAGGAGAAACAGGGACACCGGGGAGCTGTTTTTT. The encoded protein is CASRRNRDTGELFF.